Below, one T cell receptor beta chain is given with its context. These data originate in a study of blood T cell repertoires in COVID-19. At the level of the study: COVID-19 samples from acute and convalescent phases originated in the United States, Italy and Spain. The cDNA or gDNA used as material had been derived from T cells, B-cell-depleted T cells, or PBMCs.

Original processing methods: Reference gene primer amplification in the assay estimated nucleated cell counts. Assay used: immunoSEQ multiplex PCR; TCRdb lists only in-frame clones, some missing. V, J and clone size are taken as reported in that table, and D and trimming were inferred from the DNA itself. Here the sample spans more than 130,000 clones, about 90% being singletons. The sequenced material came from peripheral blood. The sequence was obtained from a man aged 45 to 65 with active or convalescent COVID-19.

As DNA, the CDR3 is TGTGCCAGCAGTTTATCGACAGGGGGCATCTACGAGCAGTACTTC. Protein product: CASSLSTGGIYEQYF. This rearrangement joins TRBV27 to TRBJ2-7; 10 bases are a match to TRBD1. This CDR3 region has 15 residues. Germline lookup yields CDR1 MNHEY and CDR2 SMNVEV (reference sequence). Trimming removed 0 bases from V and 3 bases from J; junction bases left unmatched: 2.